The 24 T cell receptor beta chains in this list originate from one sample, sequenced in a study of regulatory T cells in long-lasting Graves disease. As to time point: newly diagnosed GD, antithyroid drugs for less than 3 months. From RNA extracted from PBMCs, the TCR library was made. HTBI primers from iRepertoire and Arm-PCR of CDR3 regions yielded the TCR beta libraries. One entry per CDR3 protein, called by TCRdb with MiXCR from the multiplex PCR reads. The sample yields roughly 500,000 distinct CDR3 sequences, 12% to 15% seen once. The sample was also linked to a second study, of T cells in Graves' hyperthyroidism and ophthalmopathy.

The sequences come from peripheral blood mononuclear cells (PBMCs), collected at new diagnosis, from a patient treated with antithyroid drugs. The receptors were sampled from a woman in her 50s with Graves disease.

This clonotype was seen ten or more times. The rearrangement links TRBV28 to TRBJ2-7, with D possibly being TRBD1 (6 bases). The CDR3 runs to 13 residues. Germline V gives CDR1 MDHEN, CDR2 SYDVKM. Trimming pared 10 bases from V and 2 bases from J, leaving 15 bases between. CDR3 nucleotide sequence: TGTGCCACGTTGGGACAAGGGGCCTACGAGCAGTACTTC. Its protein product is CATLGQGAYEQYF. The variable domain in full, completed from reference TRBV28 and TRBJ2-7, reads DVKVTQSSRYLVKRTGEKVFLECVQDMDHENMFWYRQDPGLGLRLIYFSYDVKMKEKGDIPEGYSVSREKKERFSLILESASTNQTSMYLCATLGQGAYEQYFGPGTRLTVT.

A note on this clonotype: This sequence may be a read error, since a much larger clone differs from it by one base. The chain recombines TRBV6-1 with TRBJ2-1, with 7 bases that match TRBD1. Trimming removed 6 bases from V and 0 bases from J; junction bases left unmatched: 5. Germline V gives CDR1 MNHNS, CDR2 SASEGT. CDR3 size: 15 residues. The CDR3 is CASSPGQSSYNEQFF. The CDR3 DNA reads TGTGCCAGCAGCCCGGGACAGAGCTCCTACAATGAGCAGTTCTTC.

As to this clonotype: A far bigger clonotype differs at one base, so this is likely a read error. The chain carries TRBV20-1 and TRBJ2-7; no firm D call. This CDR3 is built from 16 residues. The V end lost 1 base, the J end lost 7 bases, and 23 bases lay between the germline ends. In germline, CDR1 is DFQATT, CDR2 SNEGSKA (reference sequence). The CDR3 spells CSARATTLHSYNEQYF. The CDR3 bases are TGCAGTGCTAGAGCTACGACGCTACACTCCTACAATGAGCAGTACTTC.

As to this clonotype: The CDR3 does not close with the conserved phenylalanine or tryptophan, likely indicating a read error. The chain recombines TRBV11-2 with TRBJ1-2; no reliable D call. Germline V lookup: CDR1 SGHAT, CDR2 FQNNGV. The CDR3 consists of 12 residues. Trimming took off 4 bases at V and 7 bases at J, with 10 bases between the two ends. CDR3 residues: CASSYNEGGYTS. Here the CDR3 DNA reads TGTGCCAGCAGCTACAATGAGGGTGGCTACACCTCC.

The table lists this clonotype with a few counts. A much larger clone lies a single base off, so this may be a read error. The chain couples TRBV2 to TRBJ2-5; D might be TRBD1 (6 bases). The CDR3 is 14 amino acids. The germline V and J ends were trimmed by 2 bases and 5 bases, with 12 bases remaining between them. The germline gives CDR1 SNHLY, CDR2 FYNNEI. CDR3 sequence: CASSERQVRETQYF. The CDR3 coding sequence is TGTGCCAGCAGTGAAAGACAGGTTCGGGAGACCCAGTACTTC.

This chain uses TRBV5-1 with TRBJ2-1, with 11 bases lining up with TRBD2. CDR3 length equals 16 residues. CDR1 is SGHRS, CDR2 YFSETQ, per germline. V was clipped by 1 base and J by 8 bases; unmatched bases: 8. The CDR3 nucleotides are TGCGCCAGCAGCTTGTCGGTAGCGGGAGGGATGTATGAGCAGTTCTTC. Its translation: CASSLSVAGGMYEQFF.

The CDR3: CASSDFIDSVLTSGEQYF. CDR3 bases: TGTGCCAGCAGTGACTTTATTGACAGCGTCCTGACATCGGGCGAGCAGTACTTC. The chain combines TRBV6-4 with TRBJ2-7, with D possibly matching TRBD1 (5 bases). Trimming left V 1 base short and J 6 bases short, with 25 bases between. There are 18 residues in the CDR3. From germline, CDR1 is MRHNA and CDR2 SNTAGT.

This clonotype was seen many times. The J gene is TRBJ2-2, the V gene TRBV5-5; 9 nucleotides line up with TRBD1. The CDR3 is 16 residues long. Germline loops: CDR1 SGHKS, CDR2 YYEKEE (reference sequence). V lost 4 bases, J lost 5 bases, and 9 bases stayed unmatched. The CDR3 DNA is TGTGCCAGCAGCGGCGACAGGGGGATGGATACCGGGGAGCTGTTTTTT. This translates into CASSGDRGMDTGELFF.

This clonotype was seen repeatedly, ten times or more. V and J are TRBV6-1 and TRBJ2-1, with 11 bases that match TRBD2. V trimming: 8 bases; J trimming: 8 bases; junction bases outside the gene matches: 8. CDR1 MNHNS and CDR2 SASEGT come from the germline V gene. This CDR3 is 14 amino acids long. Written as DNA, the CDR3 is TGTGCCAGCGCAGGACTAGCGGGTGTCGATGAGCAGTTCTTC. Protein sequence: CASAGLAGVDEQFF.

The rearrangement uses TRBV5-1 and TRBJ2-3; 11 bases match TRBD2. The CDR3 spans 17 residues. Trimming at V came to 2 bases and at J to 3 bases, leaving 8 bases not matched to a gene. Germline-derived CDR1 and CDR2 are SGHRS and YFSETQ. This CDR3 is CASSLGDLAGGTDTQYF. The CDR3, as DNA: TGCGCCAGCAGCTTAGGGGACCTAGCGGGAGGAACAGATACGCAGTATTTT.

This clonotype was counted only a few times. The rearrangement links TRBV7-9 to TRBJ2-7, with 9 nucleotides matching TRBD1. Per germline, CDR1 SEHNR and CDR2 FQNEAQ (reference sequence). The length of the CDR3 is 16 residues. J lost 3 bases, V lost 0 bases, and 6 bases had no gene match. CDR3 residues: CASSLADRGVFYEQYF. CDR3 DNA: TGTGCCAGCAGCTTAGCGGACAGGGGAGTCTTCTACGAGCAGTACTTC.

This clonotype was detected many times. The rearrangement uses TRBV28 and TRBJ1-3; 9 bases align to TRBD1. The length of the CDR3 is 14 residues. V dropped 5 bases and J dropped 2; count of bases not matched to a gene: 1. From germline, CDR1 is MDHEN and CDR2 SYDVKM. The CDR3 reads CASSRTGAGNTIYF. The CDR3 coding sequence is TGTGCCAGCAGTCGGACAGGGGCTGGAAACACCATATATTTT. Using reference TRBV28 and TRBJ1-3 for the parts outside the CDR3, the full variable domain is DVKVTQSSRYLVKRTGEKVFLECVQDMDHENMFWYRQDPGLGLRLIYFSYDVKMKEKGDIPEGYSVSREKKERFSLILESASTNQTSMYLCASSRTGAGNTIYFGEGSWLTVV.

A note on this clonotype: Possible read error: a much larger clone is one base away. It is likely a read error, because the conserved phenylalanine at the end of the CDR3 is missing. This chain connects TRBV30 to TRBJ2-5; D remains ambiguous. The CDR3 runs to 12 residues. V was shortened by 5 bases and J by 2 bases, with 9 bases between the two germline ends. CDR1 and CDR2 from the germline V gene are GTSNPN and SVGIG (reference sequence). The CDR3 spells CAWEEGQETQYV. DNA of the CDR3: TGTGCCTGGGAAGAAGGGCAAGAGACCCAGTACGTC.

This clonotype was seen more than once but under ten times. The rearrangement links TRBV7-9 to TRBJ2-1, with D unresolved. CDR1 is SEHNR, CDR2 FQNEAQ, per germline (reference sequence). V lost 3 bases and J 4 bases, leaving 22 bases between the germline ends. CDR3 size: 18 residues. The CDR3 DNA follows: TGTGCCAGCAGCTTTAGTTGGAGCAACCGGAGATTTTACAATGAGCAGTTCTTC. Translation gives CASSFSWSNRRFYNEQFF.

V and J are TRBV7-2 and TRBJ2-7; 7 bases align to TRBD1. The V and J ends lost 3 bases and 3 bases, in that order; junction bases with no gene match: 8. The germline CDR1 and CDR2 sequences are SGHTA and FQGNSA. The CDR3 covers 15 residues. The CDR3 protein is CASSFNRGTLYEQYF. For the CDR3, the DNA is TGTGCCAGCAGCTTCAACAGGGGTACCCTCTACGAGCAGTACTTC.

This clonotype was detected a few times. The chain carries TRBV28 and TRBJ2-3; perhaps TRBD2 as D (5 bases). Deletions cut 6 bases from V and 9 bases from J, with 16 bases between. The CDR3 runs to 13 residues. CDR1 and CDR2 (germline): MDHEN, SYDVKM. CDR3 residues: CASSSPGEMTQYF. The CDR3 DNA sequence: TGTGCCAGCAGCTCTCCCGGGGAGATGACGCAGTATTTT.

This clonotype was counted at least ten times. This chain links TRBV28 with TRBJ2-1, with D uncertain. This CDR3 is built from 16 residues. V was shortened by 0 bases and J by 5 bases, with 14 bases between the two germline ends. Germline values: CDR1 MDHEN, CDR2 SYDVKM. The DNA for the CDR3 is TGTGCCAGCAGTTTATGGGACCGCAACTTCGACAATGAGCAGTTCTTC. This sequence encodes CASSLWDRNFDNEQFF.

This clonotype was seen at least ten times. The chain recombines TRBV12-3 or TRBV12-4 with TRBJ1-1; D not resolved. The V end lost 5 bases, the J end lost 5 bases, and 12 bases lay between the germline ends. The CDR3 length is 13 residues. CDR3 region: CASSRETGTEAFF. The CDR3 nucleotides read TGTGCCAGCAGTCGGGAGACGGGGACTGAAGCTTTCTTT.

This clonotype was seen at least ten times. The CDR3 spells CASSLTGPGVGNTEAFF. The CDR3 nucleotides read TGTGCCAGCAGCCTCACCGGACCGGGCGTGGGGAACACTGAAGCTTTCTTT. The chain links TRBV11-2 to TRBJ1-1; D call uncertain. V was clipped by 5 bases and J by 1 base, with 20 bases between them. Per the germline V gene, CDR1 is SGHAT and CDR2 is FQNNGV. This CDR3 is built from 17 residues. The full variable domain, rest sourced from reference TRBV11-2 and TRBJ1-1, is EAGVAQSPRYKIIEKRQSVAFWCNPISGHATLYWYQQILGQGPKLLIQFQNNGVVDDSQLPKDRFSAERLKGVDSTLKIQPAKLEDSAVYLCASSLTGPGVGNTEAFFGQGTRLTVV.

This clonotype was seen more than once but under ten times. The J gene is TRBJ2-1, the V gene TRBV6-2 or TRBV6-3, with 7 positions matching TRBD2. This CDR3 comprises 20 residues. The V segment lost 7 bases and the J segment 0 bases; nucleotides outside the gene matches: 21. Per the germline V gene, CDR1 is MNHEY and CDR2 is SVGEGT. The CDR3, as DNA: TGTGCCAGCATTAACGACGGGGGAGGGACTCCTGAGAGCTCCTACAATGAGCAGTTCTTC. This gives the protein CASINDGGGTPESSYNEQFF.

Regarding this clonotype: Just one base apart from a much larger clone, this may be a read error. The CDR3 carries no conserved terminal phenylalanine or tryptophan, so it likely arises from a read error. This sequence joins TRBV13 and TRBJ2-3; TRBD2 aligns across 7 bases. V lost 2 bases and J lost 2; bases outside the gene matches: 4. The CDR3 runs 15 residues. Germline V lookup: CDR1 PRHDT, CDR2 FYEKMQ (reference sequence). The CDR3 spells CASSLKAGATDTQYS. CDR3 nucleotide sequence: TGTGCCAGCAGCTTAAAGGCGGGAGCCACAGATACGCAGTATTCT.

V usage is TRBV18 and J usage is TRBJ1-2; maybe TRBD1 (5 bases). With 2 bases removed from V and 0 bases from J, the gap between germline ends came to 7 bases. This CDR3 comprises 14 residues. Germline V gene lookup returns CDR1 KGHSH and CDR2 LQKENI. CDR3 amino acids: CASSPVTANYGYTF. The DNA of the CDR3 is TGTGCCAGCTCACCAGTGACAGCTAACTATGGCTACACCTTC. The full variable domain, rest sourced from reference TRBV18 and TRBJ1-2, is NAGVMQNPRHLVRRRGQEARLRCSPMKGHSHVYWYRQLPEEGLKFMVYLQKENIIDESGMPKERFSAEFPKEGPSILRIQQVVRGDSAAYFCASSPVTANYGYTFGSGTRLTVV.

A few counts support this clonotype. One base away lies a much larger clone, so this may be a sequencing read error. The rearrangement links TRBV2 to TRBJ2-3; D is unclear. The germline CDR1 and CDR2 sequences are SNHLY and FYNNEI. V lost 4 bases and J 4 bases, leaving 9 bases between the germline ends. This CDR3 spans 13 amino acids. CDR3 sequence reads: CASSAHWADTQYF. In DNA, the CDR3 is TGTGCCAGCAGTGCGCATTGGGCAGATACGCAGTATTTT.

This clonotype was seen at least ten times. The chain is built from TRBV6-1 and TRBJ2-7; D is perhaps TRBD2 (6 bases). This CDR3 contains 14 residues. From germline, CDR1 is MNHNS and CDR2 SASEGT. V was trimmed by 8 bases and J by 4 bases, leaving 18 bases between them. The CDR3 spells CASLTGTSNYEQYF. The CDR3 DNA reads TGTGCCAGCCTAACCGGGACTTCTAATTACGAGCAGTACTTC.